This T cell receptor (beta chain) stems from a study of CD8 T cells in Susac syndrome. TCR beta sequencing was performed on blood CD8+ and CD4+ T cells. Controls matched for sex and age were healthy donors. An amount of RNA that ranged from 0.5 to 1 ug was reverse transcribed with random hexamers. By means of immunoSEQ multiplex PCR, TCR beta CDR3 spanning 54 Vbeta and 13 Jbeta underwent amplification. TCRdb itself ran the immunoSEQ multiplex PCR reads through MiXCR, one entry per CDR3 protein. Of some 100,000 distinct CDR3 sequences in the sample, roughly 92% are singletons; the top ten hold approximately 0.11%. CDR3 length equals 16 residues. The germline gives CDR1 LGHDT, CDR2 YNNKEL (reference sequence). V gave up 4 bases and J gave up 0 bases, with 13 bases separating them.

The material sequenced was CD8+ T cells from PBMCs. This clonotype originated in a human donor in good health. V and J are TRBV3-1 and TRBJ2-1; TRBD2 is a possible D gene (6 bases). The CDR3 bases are TGTGCCAGCAGCCCCGGGACTCCACTCTCCTACAATGAGCAGTTCTTC. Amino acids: CASSPGTPLSYNEQFF.